These T cell receptor beta chains were read from a single sample in a study of T cell responses to AZD1222 COVID-19 vaccine. The method was immunoSEQ multiplex PCR; TCRdb's version includes in-frame clones alone and lacks a portion of them. The repertoire holds 130,000 or so clones, with just over 90% as singletons. Sequenced here: peripheral blood, sampled on day 0 of MenACWY control vaccination. The receptors were gathered from an adult in good health. CDR3s include the opening cysteine and the closing phenylalanine or tryptophan. The D gene is left open where the match is weak. Clone size is given for some rows only: seen once, a few or many times, or a class if the clone is expanded.

abundance: -
j_gene: TRBJ2-7
v_gene: TRBV6-2/TRBV6-3
d_gene: -
CDR3nt: TGTGCCAGCAGTTACCCAGCCACCTACGAGCAGTACTTC
CDR3aa: CASSYPATYEQYF

abundance: once
j_gene: TRBJ2-2
v_gene: TRBV3-1/TRBV3-2
d_gene: -
CDR3nt: TGTGCCAGCAGACGAAGGGGACGGTCCACGAGGGGGACCGGGGAGCTGTTTTTT
CDR3aa: CASRRRGRSTRGTGELFF

abundance: -
j_gene: TRBJ2-7
v_gene: TRBV4-1
d_gene: -
CDR3nt: TGCGCCAGCAGCCAATCACCGAGGAGAGGGGCGCTAAGATACGAGCAGTACTTC
CDR3aa: CASSQSPRRGALRYEQYF

abundance: -
j_gene: TRBJ1-2
v_gene: TRBV27
d_gene: TRBD1
CDR3nt: TGTGCCAGCAGGGATGACAGGGGCCTTAACTATGGCTACACCTTC
CDR3aa: CASRDDRGLNYGYTF

abundance: -
j_gene: TRBJ1-2
v_gene: TRBV5-6
d_gene: -
CDR3nt: TGTGCCAGCAGCTTGGGTCAGAACAGATATGGCTACACCTTC
CDR3aa: CASSLGQNRYGYTF

abundance: -
j_gene: TRBJ2-2
v_gene: TRBV6-5
d_gene: -
CDR3nt: TGTGCCAGCAGGACAGAAGGGGGGACCGGGGAGCTGTTTTTT
CDR3aa: CASRTEGGTGELFF

abundance: -
j_gene: TRBJ1-3
v_gene: TRBV5-6
d_gene: TRBD1
CDR3nt: TGTGCCAGCAGCTTCGACAGGGCTGGAAACACCATATATTTT
CDR3aa: CASSFDRAGNTIYF

abundance: -
j_gene: TRBJ2-5
v_gene: TRBV19
d_gene: TRBD2
CDR3nt: TGTGCCAGTAGCCCCGGTGGGCTAGCGGTAGGTCTCCAAGAGACCCAGTACTTC
CDR3aa: CASSPGGLAVGLQETQYF

abundance: -
j_gene: TRBJ2-5
v_gene: TRBV21-1
d_gene: -
CDR3nt: TGTGCCAGCACCAAAAAGCCCCCCACGGGACTAGCGGTGGAGACCCAGTACTTC
CDR3aa: CASTKKPPTGLAVETQYF

abundance: -
j_gene: TRBJ1-2
v_gene: TRBV4-2
d_gene: -
CDR3nt: TGTGCCAGCAGCCAAGCAAGATCCCGGGGCCTATATGGCTACACCTTC
CDR3aa: CASSQARSRGLYGYTF

abundance: -
j_gene: TRBJ2-7
v_gene: TRBV4-1
d_gene: TRBD2
CDR3nt: TGCGCCAGCAGCCAAGACGGCCTAGCGGGAGACGAGCAGTACTTC
CDR3aa: CASSQDGLAGDEQYF

abundance: -
j_gene: TRBJ1-5
v_gene: TRBV28
d_gene: -
CDR3nt: TGTGCCACCCAGCAACCTTTCGCCGGTAGCAATCAGCCCCAGCATTTT
CDR3aa: CATQQPFAGSNQPQHF

abundance: -
j_gene: TRBJ2-7
v_gene: TRBV13
d_gene: TRBD2
CDR3nt: TGTGCCAGCAGCTTTCGGCGGGTGAGCGGGAGGCCCTACGAGCAGTACTTC
CDR3aa: CASSFRRVSGRPYEQYF

abundance: -
j_gene: TRBJ2-3
v_gene: TRBV6-6
d_gene: -
CDR3nt: TGTGCCAGCTCTGAGGGCGGCCACGGGACGCAGTATTTT
CDR3aa: CASSEGGHGTQYF

abundance: -
j_gene: TRBJ1-1
v_gene: TRBV11-3
d_gene: -
CDR3nt: TGTGCCAGCACAACAGGGTCTGAAGCTTTCTTT
CDR3aa: CASTTGSEAFF

abundance: -
j_gene: TRBJ2-1
v_gene: TRBV7-2
d_gene: -
CDR3nt: TGTGCCAGCAGCTTCAAGGACGGTTACAATGAGCAGTTCTTC
CDR3aa: CASSFKDGYNEQFF

abundance: -
j_gene: TRBJ1-2
v_gene: TRBV25-1
d_gene: TRBD1
CDR3nt: TGTGCCAGCAGTGGAAGGGGGCTGGTCTATGGCTACACCTTC
CDR3aa: CASSGRGLVYGYTF

abundance: -
j_gene: TRBJ2-1
v_gene: TRBV6-1
d_gene: -
CDR3nt: TGTGCCAGCAGTGAGGGGACTCAGAGGGGTGAGCAGTTCTTC
CDR3aa: CASSEGTQRGEQFF

abundance: -
j_gene: TRBJ2-2
v_gene: TRBV18
d_gene: -
CDR3nt: TGTGCCAGCTCACCACAACCACAGCTGACCGGGGAGCTGTTTTTT
CDR3aa: CASSPQPQLTGELFF

abundance: -
j_gene: TRBJ1-4
v_gene: TRBV4-3
d_gene: TRBD1
CDR3nt: TGCGCCAGCAGCCAATCAAGTACAGGGGACGAAAAACTGTTTTTT
CDR3aa: CASSQSSTGDEKLFF

abundance: -
j_gene: TRBJ1-5
v_gene: TRBV6-1
d_gene: -
CDR3nt: TGTGCCAGCAGTGAAGCGCTATTTAGAGGGGGAGGCAATCAGCCCCAGCATTTT
CDR3aa: CASSEALFRGGGNQPQHF

abundance: -
j_gene: TRBJ2-3
v_gene: TRBV20-1
d_gene: -
CDR3nt: TGCAGTGCTAGTGAACAGCCCACAGATACGCAGTATTTT
CDR3aa: CSASEQPTDTQYF

abundance: -
j_gene: TRBJ1-1
v_gene: TRBV29-1
d_gene: -
CDR3nt: TGCAGCGTTGAAGCCCAGAATGAAGCTTTCTTT
CDR3aa: CSVEAQNEAFF

abundance: -
j_gene: TRBJ1-4
v_gene: TRBV25-1
d_gene: TRBD1
CDR3nt: TGTGCCAGCAGTGATCCTCGGACAGGGGAGTTAACGGATGAAAAACTGTTTTTT
CDR3aa: CASSDPRTGELTDEKLFF

abundance: -
j_gene: TRBJ1-2
v_gene: TRBV2
d_gene: TRBD1
CDR3nt: TGTGCCAGCGAGGACAGGGGGCAGGGTGGCTACACCTTC
CDR3aa: CASEDRGQGGYTF

abundance: -
j_gene: TRBJ2-1
v_gene: TRBV27
d_gene: -
CDR3nt: TGTGCCAGCAGTTTATTGGGACGCGGTGAGCAGTTCTTC
CDR3aa: CASSLLGRGEQFF

abundance: -
j_gene: TRBJ1-4
v_gene: TRBV7-2
d_gene: -
CDR3nt: TGTGCCAGCAGCTTAGGAGTTTCGACTAATGAAAAACTGTTTTTT
CDR3aa: CASSLGVSTNEKLFF

abundance: -
j_gene: TRBJ1-1
v_gene: TRBV11-2
d_gene: -
CDR3nt: TGTGCCAGCAGTTACAGGGCTGGAACTGAAGCTTTCTTT
CDR3aa: CASSYRAGTEAFF

abundance: -
j_gene: TRBJ2-7
v_gene: TRBV15
d_gene: -
CDR3nt: TGTGCCACCAGCAGAGATTTGATCGGGAGCACGTACGAGCAGTACTTC
CDR3aa: CATSRDLIGSTYEQYF

abundance: -
j_gene: TRBJ1-2
v_gene: TRBV3-1/TRBV3-2
d_gene: -
CDR3nt: TGTGCCAGCAGCCTTTTGGCTACCCGAGGCAGTGGCTACACCTTC
CDR3aa: CASSLLATRGSGYTF

abundance: -
j_gene: TRBJ2-1
v_gene: TRBV6-5
d_gene: -
CDR3nt: TGTGCCAGCAGTTACCGGACAGCGAGCTCCTACAATGAGCAGTTCTTC
CDR3aa: CASSYRTASSYNEQFF

abundance: -
j_gene: TRBJ1-5
v_gene: TRBV5-5
d_gene: -
CDR3nt: TGTGCCAGCAGCTTAGATCAAGGGCCGCAGCCCCAGCATTTT
CDR3aa: CASSLDQGPQPQHF

abundance: -
j_gene: TRBJ2-5
v_gene: TRBV9
d_gene: -
CDR3nt: TGTGCCAGCAGCGTAGCTTTAGCTAGCCGGGAGACCCAGTACTTC
CDR3aa: CASSVALASRETQYF

abundance: -
j_gene: TRBJ2-1
v_gene: TRBV2
d_gene: -
CDR3nt: TGTGCCAGCGTCAATTACAATGAGCAGTTCTTC
CDR3aa: CASVNYNEQFF

abundance: -
j_gene: TRBJ2-2
v_gene: TRBV28
d_gene: TRBD1
CDR3nt: TGTGCCAGCAGTTTATGGACAGGGGACACCGGGGAGCTGTTTTTT
CDR3aa: CASSLWTGDTGELFF

abundance: -
j_gene: TRBJ1-1
v_gene: TRBV19
d_gene: -
CDR3nt: TGTGCCAGTACTAGGGGCAGGGAGGTAAGCACTGAAGCTTTCTTT
CDR3aa: CASTRGREVSTEAFF

abundance: -
j_gene: TRBJ2-1
v_gene: TRBV3-1/TRBV3-2
d_gene: -
CDR3nt: TGTGCCAGCAGTCTCCAGGGGGGGGCTGTGGATGAGCAGTTCTTC
CDR3aa: CASSLQGGAVDEQFF

abundance: -
j_gene: TRBJ1-2
v_gene: TRBV4-3
d_gene: TRBD1
CDR3nt: TGCGCCAGCAGCTGGACAGGGACCTATGGCTACACCTTC
CDR3aa: CASSWTGTYGYTF

abundance: -
j_gene: TRBJ2-5
v_gene: TRBV5-1
d_gene: TRBD2
CDR3nt: TGCGCCAGCAGAACTAGCGGGGGGCCCCAAGAGACCCAGTACTTC
CDR3aa: CASRTSGGPQETQYF

abundance: -
j_gene: TRBJ1-5
v_gene: TRBV6-6
d_gene: -
CDR3nt: TGTGCCAGCAGTCCAAACCTCAGGGTTAGCAATCAGCCCCAGCATTTT
CDR3aa: CASSPNLRVSNQPQHF

abundance: -
j_gene: TRBJ1-4
v_gene: TRBV10-1
d_gene: -
CDR3nt: TGCGCCAGCGTAGGTGCGGCCCGTAATGAAAAACTGTTTTTT
CDR3aa: CASVGAARNEKLFF

abundance: -
j_gene: TRBJ1-3
v_gene: TRBV6-4
d_gene: -
CDR3nt: TGTGCCAGCAGTGCTCGGGAAGGGAGGCCTGGAAACACCATATATTTT
CDR3aa: CASSAREGRPGNTIYF

abundance: -
j_gene: TRBJ2-1
v_gene: TRBV6-2/TRBV6-3
d_gene: -
CDR3nt: TGTGCCAGCAGTTACGCTAGCCGGTGGAATGAGCAGTTCTTC
CDR3aa: CASSYASRWNEQFF

abundance: -
j_gene: TRBJ2-5
v_gene: TRBV5-1
d_gene: TRBD1
CDR3nt: TGCGCCAGCAGCTTGGGACAGGGGTCAGAGACCCAGTACTTC
CDR3aa: CASSLGQGSETQYF

abundance: -
j_gene: TRBJ1-3
v_gene: TRBV5-8
d_gene: -
CDR3nt: TGTGCCAGCAGCACAGGGACTTTTCGGAGAGGAAACACCATATATTTT
CDR3aa: CASSTGTFRRGNTIYF

abundance: -
j_gene: TRBJ2-7
v_gene: TRBV3-1/TRBV3-2
d_gene: -
CDR3nt: TGTGCCAGCAGCCGCGACTCCTACGAGCAGTACTTC
CDR3aa: CASSRDSYEQYF

abundance: once
j_gene: TRBJ1-1
v_gene: TRBV28
d_gene: -
CDR3nt: TGTGCCAGCAGGTTGAAGCAGAACAGAGAAGCTTTCTTT
CDR3aa: CASRLKQNREAFF

abundance: -
j_gene: TRBJ1-5
v_gene: TRBV19
d_gene: TRBD1
CDR3nt: TGTGCCACGACCCGGACAGGGAATAGCAATCAGCCCCAGCATTTT
CDR3aa: CATTRTGNSNQPQHF